The clone carrying this T cell receptor beta chain was seen a single time. Its antigen is unknown. Original methodology: ImmunoSEQ only sent back junction sequences with no quality scores, so filtering was done differently. Clones were sequenced by immunoSEQ multiplex PCR, and TCRdb holds only the in-frame ones, with some missing. V, J and clone size were drawn from that table, and D and trimming were deduced from the DNA. This table holds millions of clones, about 95% found once. Naive CD8 populations comprised CD45RO-negative cells positively selected for CCR7, excluding terminally differentiated effector memory CD45RA+ cells. The germline V gene has CDR1 MNHNS and CDR2 SASEGT. V gave up 6 bases and J gave up 1 base, with 10 bases separating them. The CDR3 has 14 residues. This specimen belongs to a study of shared clonotypes between healthy human individuals. Turning to the study itself: The cohort had two women and three men, ages 18 to 49. Study-wide findings and caveats: It was the non-shared clonotypes that had lower generation probabilities than clonotypes shared by all four donors. Donor clonotype sharing was expected to depend on sequencing depth.

The sample was naive CD8+ T cells sorted from blood. This TCR was sampled from a young man in good health. The rearrangement joins TRBV6-1 to TRBJ1-5; D may be TRBD1 (6 bases). This chain's CDR3 is CASRPRGSNQPQHF. CDR3 coding DNA: TGTGCCAGCAGGCCAAGGGGGAGCAATCAGCCCCAGCATTTT.